Ten or more counts support the clone carrying this T cell receptor beta chain. Its target is not known. CDR3 length: 14 amino acids. Trimming removed 6 bases from V and 2 bases from J; junction bases left unmatched: 7. Germline CDR1 reads SGHDT; CDR2 reads YYEEEE. This entry comes from a study of T cells after yellow fever vaccination. Whole-study findings and limits: After the booster, 96% of CD4 and roughly nine tenths of CD8 primary-response clones were re-detected.

Each CDR3 protein gets one entry after TCRdb re-called the 5' RACE reads with MiXCR. The data show around 530,000 distinct CDR3 sequences, around 17% seen once. The sample was PBMCs, taken roughly 5 days after the first yellow fever vaccination. The chain combines TRBV5-6 with TRBJ2-7, with TRBD1 matching over 8 bases. The TCR originated in a man between 18 and 29 years old who received the YFV17D yellow fever vaccine. The DNA for the CDR3 is TGTGCCAGCAAAGACTGGACAGGGACCTACGAGCAGTACGTC. Residues: CASKDWTGTYEQYV.